This T cell receptor beta chain was sequenced for a study of blood T cell repertoires in COVID-19. The wider study: There were acute and convalescent COVID-19 samples, and they came from the United States, Italy and Spain. Nucleic acid was either cDNA or gDNA, and it came from T cells, B-cell-depleted T cells, or PBMCs.

Germline CDR1 is MDHEN and CDR2 is SYDVKM. V dropped 7 bases and J dropped 0 bases, with 13 bases sitting between them. This CDR3 has 15 amino acids. Seattle's enrolled individuals joined amid active infection and were then monitored longitudinally. Sequencing used immunoSEQ multiplex PCR; TCRdb keeps in-frame clones, though not all of them. The top ten clones hold 0.63% of a sample with over 150,000 clones, about 85% of them seen once. The sequenced material came from peripheral blood. The gene calls are TRBV28 and TRBJ1-5, with D possibly being TRBD1 (5 bases). This clonotype originated in a man in his fifties or sixties with COVID-19, enrolled during active disease. The CDR3 sequence: CASNQGTYSNQPQHF. CDR3 nucleotides: TGTGCCAGCAACCAGGGTACCTATAGCAATCAGCCCCAGCATTTT.